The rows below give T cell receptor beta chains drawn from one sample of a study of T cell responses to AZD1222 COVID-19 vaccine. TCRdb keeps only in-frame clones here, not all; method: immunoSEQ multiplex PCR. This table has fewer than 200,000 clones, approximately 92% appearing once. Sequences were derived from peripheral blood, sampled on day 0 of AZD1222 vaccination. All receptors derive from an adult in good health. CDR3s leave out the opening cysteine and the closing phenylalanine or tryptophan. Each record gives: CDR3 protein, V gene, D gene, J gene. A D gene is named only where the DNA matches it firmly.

CDR3 protein: ASSSTEAGNTIY
V gene: TRBV7-9
D gene: NA
J gene: TRBJ1-3

CDR3 protein: ASALMSGTSYEQY
V gene: TRBV18
D gene: TRBD2
J gene: TRBJ2-7

CDR3 protein: SFLSKGRTEAF
V gene: TRBV29-1
D gene: NA
J gene: TRBJ1-1

CDR3 protein: ASSRGTANYGYT
V gene: TRBV11-1
D gene: TRBD1
J gene: TRBJ1-2

CDR3 protein: ASSFRGLGDEQY
V gene: TRBV27
D gene: NA
J gene: TRBJ2-7

CDR3 protein: ASSLRSADTEAF
V gene: TRBV5-1
D gene: NA
J gene: TRBJ1-1

CDR3 protein: ASSSLGGGGLQPQH
V gene: TRBV7-2
D gene: NA
J gene: TRBJ1-5

CDR3 protein: ASSRTGDNSPLH
V gene: TRBV4-1
D gene: TRBD1
J gene: TRBJ1-6

CDR3 protein: ASSLGDREGEKLF
V gene: TRBV5-1
D gene: TRBD1
J gene: TRBJ1-4

CDR3 protein: ASSVAGTLHSGELF
V gene: TRBV9
D gene: NA
J gene: TRBJ2-2

CDR3 protein: ASSSAWGSGYT
V gene: TRBV18
D gene: NA
J gene: TRBJ1-2

CDR3 protein: ASRQGTNEKLF
V gene: TRBV12-3/TRBV12-4
D gene: NA
J gene: TRBJ1-4

CDR3 protein: ASSFLKTGENTEAF
V gene: TRBV7-9
D gene: TRBD1
J gene: TRBJ1-1

CDR3 protein: AWSLPRHEAF
V gene: TRBV30
D gene: NA
J gene: TRBJ1-1

CDR3 protein: ASSTFGLAGATDTQY
V gene: TRBV5-1
D gene: TRBD2
J gene: TRBJ2-3

CDR3 protein: ASSPGAGGPTDTQY
V gene: TRBV11-3
D gene: TRBD2
J gene: TRBJ2-3

CDR3 protein: ASSAHRLKDTEAF
V gene: TRBV27
D gene: NA
J gene: TRBJ1-1

CDR3 protein: ASSYPDLNNEQF
V gene: TRBV6-5
D gene: NA
J gene: TRBJ2-1

CDR3 protein: ASSMGLADHNEQF
V gene: TRBV5-1
D gene: TRBD2
J gene: TRBJ2-1

CDR3 protein: ASSEEVQPQH
V gene: TRBV2
D gene: NA
J gene: TRBJ1-5

CDR3 protein: ASSDRGGPNYGYT
V gene: TRBV6-1
D gene: NA
J gene: TRBJ1-2

CDR3 protein: ATSDRGKGELF
V gene: TRBV24-1
D gene: NA
J gene: TRBJ2-2

CDR3 protein: ASSEFTGYVYEQY
V gene: TRBV6-1
D gene: NA
J gene: TRBJ2-7

CDR3 protein: ASRPRGRAETQY
V gene: TRBV7-8
D gene: TRBD1
J gene: TRBJ2-5

CDR3 protein: AWSVYEKLF
V gene: TRBV30
D gene: NA
J gene: TRBJ1-4

CDR3 protein: ASSEWPGNTEAF
V gene: TRBV2
D gene: NA
J gene: TRBJ1-1

CDR3 protein: ASSHGSDQETQY
V gene: TRBV27
D gene: NA
J gene: TRBJ2-5

CDR3 protein: ASSQGGRTEAF
V gene: TRBV4-3
D gene: NA
J gene: TRBJ1-1

CDR3 protein: ASSLGTGAGGYT
V gene: TRBV5-6
D gene: NA
J gene: TRBJ1-2

CDR3 protein: ASSEAMRDNEQF
V gene: TRBV2
D gene: NA
J gene: TRBJ2-1

CDR3 protein: ASSLVSGRQETQY
V gene: TRBV11-2
D gene: NA
J gene: TRBJ2-5

CDR3 protein: ASRRTGTGGETQY
V gene: TRBV6-5
D gene: TRBD1
J gene: TRBJ2-5

CDR3 protein: ASSPGTGFEAF
V gene: TRBV6-5
D gene: TRBD1
J gene: TRBJ1-1

CDR3 protein: ASRPGPAREKRTDTQY
V gene: TRBV5-5
D gene: NA
J gene: TRBJ2-3

CDR3 protein: ASSQVEVGTEAF
V gene: TRBV4-1
D gene: NA
J gene: TRBJ1-1

CDR3 protein: SAREGLRAF
V gene: TRBV20-1
D gene: NA
J gene: TRBJ1-1

CDR3 protein: ASSWDRGAAYNSPLH
V gene: TRBV5-6
D gene: NA
J gene: TRBJ1-6

CDR3 protein: ASSMGADSNQPQH
V gene: TRBV2
D gene: NA
J gene: TRBJ1-5

CDR3 protein: ASSLVARGQF
V gene: TRBV5-6
D gene: NA
J gene: TRBJ2-1

CDR3 protein: ASSLVAGGGNTEAF
V gene: TRBV5-1
D gene: TRBD1
J gene: TRBJ1-1

CDR3 protein: SAGAAGSRYEQY
V gene: TRBV29-1
D gene: NA
J gene: TRBJ2-7

CDR3 protein: ASSLQGNTEAF
V gene: TRBV2
D gene: NA
J gene: TRBJ1-1